The 31 T cell receptor beta chains given below trace back to one sample, sequenced in a study of cytomegalovirus exposure and HLA in healthy donors. PCR primers comprised 60 Vbeta and 13 Jbeta primers. Generated by immunoSEQ multiplex PCR, the TCRdb table keeps only in-frame clones and is missing some. The profile covers around 91,000 clones, with around 85% appearing a single time and around 2.3% taken by the ten largest. The sequencing sample was made of PBMCs. The receptor source for this set is a man aged 18 to 35 in good health and CMV-seronegative.

The chain is built from TRBV27 and TRBJ1-5; 12 bases line up with TRBD1. The CDR3 extends over 15 amino acids. With 3 bases clipped from V and 5 bases from J, the junction kept 2 bases outside the gene matches. The germline V gene encodes CDR1 MNHEY and CDR2 SMNVEV (reference sequence). As DNA, the CDR3 is TGTGCCAGCAGTTTGGGGACAGGGGGCCATCAGCCCCAGCATTTT. The encoded protein is CASSLGTGGHQPQHF.

The V and J genes are TRBV2 and TRBJ1-1; 7 positions match TRBD1. V shed 7 bases and J 6 bases; nucleotides not matched to a gene: 11. CDR1 is SNHLY and CDR2 is FYNNEI in the germline V gene. This CDR3 is built from 14 residues. The CDR3 loop is CASTSGRGYPEAFF. In DNA form, the CDR3 reads TGTGCCAGCACGAGTGGCAGGGGGTATCCTGAAGCTTTCTTT.

Here the CDR3 reads CASSLSGQGTYGYTF. For the CDR3, the DNA is TGTGCCAGCAGTTTATCGGGACAGGGGACCTATGGCTACACCTTC. V and J are TRBV28 and TRBJ1-2; TRBD1 agrees at 10 bases. Trimming cost V 1 base and J 4 bases; bases outside gene matches: 3. CDR1 is MDHEN, CDR2 SYDVKM, per germline. The CDR3 has 15 residues.

This chain uses TRBV6-5 with TRBJ1-1, with TRBD1 matching 7 bases. This CDR3 comprises 15 residues. J lost 4 bases, V lost 0 bases, and 5 bases had no gene match. The germline V gene encodes CDR1 MNHEY and CDR2 SVGAGI. The CDR3 loop reads CASSYSKGAVTEAFF. The CDR3 nucleotides read TGTGCCAGCAGTTACTCGAAGGGGGCGGTCACTGAAGCTTTCTTT.

This clone was counted a single time. The V call is TRBV28, the J call TRBJ2-1, with a weak D call TRBD1 (7 bases). The CDR3 contains 17 residues. Looked up from germline, CDR1 is MDHEN and CDR2 is SYDVKM. Between the trimmed V and J ends, which lost 7 bases and 0 bases, there was a span of 19 bases. The CDR3 here is CASTQGGWGSSYNEQFF. The CDR3 DNA follows: TGTGCCAGCACCCAGGGGGGATGGGGGAGCTCCTACAATGAGCAGTTCTTC.

This sequence joins TRBV6-5 and TRBJ2-2; D is possibly TRBD1 (5 bases). The CDR3 totals 15 residues. Germline lookup yields CDR1 MNHEY and CDR2 SVGAGI. V shed 2 bases and J shed 5 bases, with 12 bases lying between them. CDR3 sequence (DNA): TGTGCCAGCAGTTACCAGGGTAAACAAACCGGGGAGCTGTTTTTT. Its translation is CASSYQGKQTGELFF.

The V call is TRBV6-1, the J call TRBJ1-5; D remains ambiguous. The CDR3 contains 15 residues. Germline-derived CDR1 and CDR2 are MNHNS and SASEGT. The germline V and J ends were trimmed by 4 bases and 4 bases, with 14 bases remaining between them. CDR3 loop: CASSGRGSQNQPQHF. The CDR3 DNA is TGTGCCAGCAGTGGGAGAGGTAGCCAGAATCAGCCCCAGCATTTT.

CDR3 in DNA: TGTGCCAGCAGGAGAAAGGACAGCTCTGGAAACACCATATATTTT. Protein: CASRRKDSSGNTIYF. This chain joins TRBV6-4 and TRBJ1-3; D is perhaps TRBD1 (6 bases). There are 15 residues in the CDR3. V lost 6 bases to trimming and J lost 0 bases, with 12 bases between them. CDR1 and CDR2 (germline): MRHNA, SNTAGT.

The table lists this clone with many counts. The CDR3 region is CASSLLPTEKLFF. Here the CDR3 DNA reads TGTGCCAGCAGTTTACTACCCACTGAAAAACTGTTTTTT. The V and J genes are TRBV7-6 and TRBJ1-4; D ambiguous. Germline V gene lookup returns CDR1 SGHVS and CDR2 FNYEAQ. CDR3 length equals 13 residues. Deletions cut 6 bases from V and 7 bases from J, with 12 bases between.

Only one count was recorded for this clone. V usage is TRBV9 and J usage is TRBJ1-1; the match to TRBD1 covers 11 bases. This CDR3 comprises 18 residues. V trimming: 3 bases; J trimming: 0 bases; junction bases outside the gene matches: 10. CDR1 is SGDLS, CDR2 YYNGEE, per germline. CDR3 loop: CASSAPRDRGIMNTEAFF. CDR3 nucleotide sequence: TGTGCCAGCAGCGCTCCCCGGGACAGGGGGATAATGAACACTGAAGCTTTCTTT.

The gene calls are TRBV7-2 and TRBJ2-7, with a possible D match to TRBD1 (6 bases). The CDR3 totals 14 residues. CDR1 and CDR2 (germline): SGHTA, FQGNSA. Between the trimmed V and J ends, which lost 1 base and 3 bases, there was a span of 10 bases. CDR3 bases: TGTGCCAGCAGCTTAGGTGGGACACACTACGAGCAGTACTTC. Encoded protein: CASSLGGTHYEQYF.

The sample holds one count of this clone. This chain links TRBV11-2 with TRBJ2-7; 8 bases are shared with TRBD1. The germline gives CDR1 SGHAT, CDR2 FQNNGV. Unmatched junction bases numbered 6, after V lost 3 bases and J lost 2 bases. The CDR3 has 15 amino acids. This chain's CDR3 is CASSFGQGPTYEQYF. The CDR3 DNA sequence: TGTGCCAGCAGCTTCGGACAGGGACCGACCTACGAGCAGTACTTC.

The V gene is TRBV10-3, the J gene TRBJ2-3, with unresolved D. The CDR3 is 15 residues long. V shed 2 bases and J shed 1 base, with 10 bases lying between them. Per the germline V gene, CDR1 is ENHRY and CDR2 is SYGVKD. CDR3 sequence: CAISEATGRTDTQYF. In DNA, the CDR3 is TGTGCCATCAGTGAGGCCACCGGTCGCACAGATACGCAGTATTTT.

This chain's CDR3 is CSGGDSTYGYTF. The CDR3 DNA reads TGCAGCGGCGGGGACAGTACCTATGGCTACACCTTC. This chain links TRBV29-1 with TRBJ1-2; TRBD1 agrees at 7 bases. J lost 4 bases, V lost 7 bases, and 6 bases had no gene match. The CDR3 spans 12 residues. Germline V lookup: CDR1 SQVTM, CDR2 ANQGSEA. Complete variable domain (other parts from reference TRBV29-1 and TRBJ1-2): SAVISQKPSRDICQRGTSLTIQCQVDSQVTMMFWYRQQPGQSLTLIATANQGSEATYESGFVIDKFPISRPNLTFSTLTVSNMSPEDSSIYLCSGGDSTYGYTFGSGTRLTVV.

The rearrangement joins TRBV5-1 to TRBJ2-1; TRBD2 might be the D (6 bases). The germline V gene has CDR1 SGHRS and CDR2 YFSETQ. This CDR3 comprises 16 residues. V lost 0 bases to trimming and J lost 8 bases, with 18 bases between them. CDR3 in amino acids: CASSLVGGPSFDEQFF. The DNA of the CDR3 is TGCGCCAGCAGCTTGGTTGGAGGGCCGAGTTTCGATGAGCAGTTCTTC.

In this sample, this clone turned up once. The J gene is TRBJ1-5, the V gene TRBV19; 8 positions match TRBD1. The germline CDR1 and CDR2 sequences are LNHDA and SQIVND (reference sequence). The CDR3 loop spans 13 amino acids. After removal of 5 bases from V and 6 bases from J, the junction contained 3 bases not matched to a gene. The CDR3 DNA follows: TGTGCCAGTAGTGGGACAGGACCTCAGCCCCAGCATTTT. This encodes CASSGTGPQPQHF. Drawing the rest from reference TRBV19 and TRBJ1-5, the complete variable domain is DGGITQSPKYLFRKEGQNVTLSCEQNLNHDAMYWYRQDPGQGLRLIYYSQIVNDFQKGDIAEGYSVSREKKESFPLTVTSAQKNPTAFYLCASSGTGPQPQHFGDGTRLSIL.

The chain's CDR3 is CASSLGTGGSYEQYF. CDR3 bases: TGCGCCAGCAGCTTGGGGACAGGGGGCTCCTACGAGCAGTACTTC. The V call is TRBV5-1, the J call TRBJ2-7, with TRBD1 identical over 10 bases. The germline V gene has CDR1 SGHRS and CDR2 YFSETQ. The CDR3 runs 15 residues. The V gene end was trimmed by 0 bases and the J gene end by 0 bases; junction bases not matched to a gene: 0.

The table lists this clone with a count of one. DNA for the CDR3: TGCGCCAGCAGCCAAGATCGAGGGTTCCAAGAGACCCAGTACTTC. Translated: CASSQDRGFQETQYF. This rearrangement joins TRBV4-3 to TRBJ2-5; possibly TRBD2 for D (5 bases). Trimming stripped 0 bases from V and 1 base from J, with 9 bases between. This CDR3 is built from 15 residues. Germline values: CDR1 LGHNA, CDR2 YSLEER.

This clone has just a few counts. The chain couples TRBV19 to TRBJ1-5; tentative D call: TRBD1 (6 bases). This CDR3 contains 15 residues. CDR1 LNHDA and CDR2 SQIVND come from the germline V gene (reference sequence). Trimming took off 5 bases at V and 3 bases at J, with 14 bases between the two ends. The CDR3 region has the DNA TGTGCCAGTAGTGTCAAGGACAGACCCAATCAGCCCCAGCATTTT. Its protein product is CASSVKDRPNQPQHF.

The rearrangement joins TRBV6-6 to TRBJ1-1; TRBD1 aligns across 7 bases. CDR3 length equals 13 residues. The trim removed 6 bases at V and 10 bases at J, leaving 11 bases unmatched. Germline assignment: CDR1 MNHNY and CDR2 SVGAGI (reference sequence). The CDR3 protein is CASSREGARRAFF. CDR3 coding DNA: TGTGCCAGCAGCCGCGAGGGGGCTCGACGAGCTTTCTTT.

This chain uses TRBV30 with TRBJ1-6; D remains unclear. The CDR3 has 13 amino acids. V was pared by 3 bases and J by 5 bases, with 8 bases between. Looked up from germline, CDR1 is GTSNPN and CDR2 is SVGIG (reference sequence). CDR3 sequence (DNA): TGTGCCTGGAGATTCCAGGATAATTCACCCCTCCACTTT. It translates to CAWRFQDNSPLHF.

The rearrangement links TRBV5-8 to TRBJ1-4, with TRBD1 matching 11 bases. The CDR3 is 16 amino acids. V shed 4 bases, J shed 7 bases, and the junction held 9 bases outside the gene matches. In germline, CDR1 is SGHTS, CDR2 YDEGEE. For the CDR3, the DNA is TGTGCCAGCAGCACGGGACAGGGGGTGTGGGGTGAAAAACTGTTTTTT. Translated: CASSTGQGVWGEKLFF.

This clone was counted only a few times. The chain recombines TRBV27 with TRBJ2-1; TRBD2 might be the D (5 bases). Deletions cut 7 bases from V and 1 base from J, with 8 bases between. The CDR3 is 13 residues long. Germline V gene sequence: CDR1 MNHEY, CDR2 SMNVEV (reference sequence). In DNA form, the CDR3 reads TGTGCCAGCAAGGCGGGTTCCTACAATGAGCAGTTCTTC. It codes for CASKAGSYNEQFF.

The V gene is TRBV19, the J gene TRBJ1-1; 9 bases fit TRBD1. The germline V gene has CDR1 LNHDA and CDR2 SQIVND (reference sequence). This CDR3 is built from 12 residues. With 10 bases clipped from V and 5 bases from J, the junction kept 5 bases outside the gene matches. The CDR3 loop is CATRDRETEAFF. In DNA, the CDR3 is TGTGCCACCAGGGACAGGGAGACTGAAGCTTTCTTT.

This clone was counted only a few times. The chain employs TRBV6-5 and TRBJ2-7; D gene uncertain. Germline loops: CDR1 MNHEY, CDR2 SVGAGI. V was pared by 2 bases and J by 4 bases, with 9 bases between. CDR3 length equals 13 residues. The CDR3 bases are TGTGCCAGCAGTTACGGGCCCCTGTACGAGCAGTACTTC. Its translation: CASSYGPLYEQYF.

The chain uses TRBV5-1 and TRBJ2-7; tentative D call: TRBD1 (5 bases). There are 15 residues in the CDR3. The V and J ends lost 0 bases and 3 bases respectively, with 13 bases between them. Germline V lookup: CDR1 SGHRS, CDR2 YFSETQ. The CDR3 loop reads CASSLGEQVHYEQYF. The CDR3 nucleotides are TGCGCCAGCAGCTTGGGTGAACAGGTACACTACGAGCAGTACTTC.

This sequence joins TRBV6-5 and TRBJ1-1; 8 nucleotides line up with TRBD1. This CDR3 region has 15 residues. The germline CDR1 and CDR2 sequences are MNHEY and SVGAGI. Trimming cost V 7 bases and J 4 bases; bases outside gene matches: 11. As DNA, the CDR3 is TGTGCCAGCACCGTAAACACAGGGGGGGGCACTGAAGCTTTCTTT. Translating gives CASTVNTGGGTEAFF.

The chain joins TRBV30 to TRBJ1-2, with 7 bases aligning to TRBD1. Germline V gene sequence: CDR1 GTSNPN, CDR2 SVGIG (reference sequence). The CDR3 sequence is 13 residues long. The V segment lost 5 bases and the J segment 6 bases; nucleotides outside the gene matches: 9. This CDR3 is CAWSGGWRNGYTF. The CDR3, as DNA: TGTGCCTGGTCAGGGGGTTGGCGAAATGGCTACACCTTC.

This clone was counted only a few times. V gene TRBV7-3 combines with J gene TRBJ2-3, with 10 bases identical to TRBD2. Germline loops: CDR1 SGHTA, CDR2 FQGTGA. CDR3 length: 20 amino acids. V shed 5 bases, J shed 2 bases, and the junction held 19 bases outside the gene matches. The CDR3 DNA reads TGTGCCAGCAGCAAAAAGGGCTCCCTAGCGGGAGTCAGTTACACAGATACGCAGTATTTT. It specifies CASSKKGSLAGVSYTDTQYF.

V is TRBV9 and J is TRBJ2-7; 8 positions agree with TRBD2. The V segment lost 0 bases and the J segment 0 bases; nucleotides outside the gene matches: 5. The CDR3 covers 16 residues. Germline-derived CDR1 and CDR2 are SGDLS and YYNGEE. Written as DNA, the CDR3 is TGTGCCAGCAGCGTAGAATCCAGCGGGAGCTCCTACGAGCAGTACTTC. This encodes CASSVESSGSSYEQYF.

V gene TRBV29-1 combines with J gene TRBJ1-2; D is ambiguous. Per germline, CDR1 SQVTM and CDR2 ANQGSEA. Deletions cut 4 bases from V and 6 bases from J, with 12 bases between. The CDR3 is made up of 12 amino acids. The CDR3 spells CSVGAGVDGYTF. As DNA, the CDR3 is TGCAGCGTTGGGGCAGGTGTTGATGGCTACACCTTC.